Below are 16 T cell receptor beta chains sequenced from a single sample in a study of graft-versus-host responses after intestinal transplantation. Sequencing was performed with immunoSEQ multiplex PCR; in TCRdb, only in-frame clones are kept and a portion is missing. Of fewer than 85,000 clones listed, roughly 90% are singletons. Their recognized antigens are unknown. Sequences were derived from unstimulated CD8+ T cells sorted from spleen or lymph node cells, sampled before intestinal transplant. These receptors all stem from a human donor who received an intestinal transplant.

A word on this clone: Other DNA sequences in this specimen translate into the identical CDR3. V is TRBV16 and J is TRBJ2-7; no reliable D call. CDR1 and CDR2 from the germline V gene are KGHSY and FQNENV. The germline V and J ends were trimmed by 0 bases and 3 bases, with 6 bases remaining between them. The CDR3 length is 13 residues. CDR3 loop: CASSQSVSYEQYF. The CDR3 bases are TGTGCCAGCAGCCAATCAGTCAGCTACGAGCAGTACTTC.

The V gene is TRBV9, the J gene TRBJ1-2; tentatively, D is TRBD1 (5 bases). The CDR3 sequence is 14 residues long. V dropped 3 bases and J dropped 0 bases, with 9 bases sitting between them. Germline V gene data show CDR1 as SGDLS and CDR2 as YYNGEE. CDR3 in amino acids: CASSALTANYGYTF. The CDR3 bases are TGTGCCAGCAGCGCCCTGACAGCTAACTATGGCTACACCTTC.

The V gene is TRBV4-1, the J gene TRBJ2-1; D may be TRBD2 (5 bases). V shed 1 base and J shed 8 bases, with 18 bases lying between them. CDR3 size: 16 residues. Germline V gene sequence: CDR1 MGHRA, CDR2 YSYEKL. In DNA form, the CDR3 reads TGCGCCAGCAGCCAAGGGACTCCCAGGCGACTCCATGAGCAGTTCTTC. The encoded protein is CASSQGTPRRLHEQFF.

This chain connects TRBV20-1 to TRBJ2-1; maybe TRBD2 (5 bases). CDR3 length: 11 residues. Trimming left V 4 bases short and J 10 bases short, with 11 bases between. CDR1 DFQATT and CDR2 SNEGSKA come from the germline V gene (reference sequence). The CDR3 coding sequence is TGCAGTGCTATCTCCCCGGGGGAGCAGTTCTTC. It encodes CSAISPGEQFF.

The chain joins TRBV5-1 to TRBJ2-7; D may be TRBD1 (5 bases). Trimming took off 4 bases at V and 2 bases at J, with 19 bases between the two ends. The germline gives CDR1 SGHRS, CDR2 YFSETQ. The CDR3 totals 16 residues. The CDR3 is CASSPTAKGQTYEQYF. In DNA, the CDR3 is TGCGCCAGCAGCCCGACAGCGAAGGGCCAAACCTACGAGCAGTACTTC.

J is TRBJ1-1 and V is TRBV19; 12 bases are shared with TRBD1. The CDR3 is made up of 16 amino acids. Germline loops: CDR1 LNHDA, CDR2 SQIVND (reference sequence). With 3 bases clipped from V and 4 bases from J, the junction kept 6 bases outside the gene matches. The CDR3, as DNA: TGTGCCAGTAGTATCGACCGGGACAGGGGGCCCACTGAAGCTTTCTTT. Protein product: CASSIDRDRGPTEAFF.

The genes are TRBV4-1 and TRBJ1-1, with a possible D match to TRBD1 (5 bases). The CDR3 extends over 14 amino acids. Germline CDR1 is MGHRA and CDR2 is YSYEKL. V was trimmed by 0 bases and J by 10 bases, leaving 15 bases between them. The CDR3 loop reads CASSQENPRVGAFF. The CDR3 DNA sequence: TGCGCCAGCAGCCAAGAAAACCCCAGGGTGGGAGCTTTCTTT.

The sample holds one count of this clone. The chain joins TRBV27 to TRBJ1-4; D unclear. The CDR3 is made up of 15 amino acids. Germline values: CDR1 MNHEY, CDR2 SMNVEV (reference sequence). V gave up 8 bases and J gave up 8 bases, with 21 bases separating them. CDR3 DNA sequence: TGTGCCAGCGCACCAAAGGTTCGGGGAAGGGAAAAACTGTTTTTT. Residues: CASAPKVRGREKLFF.

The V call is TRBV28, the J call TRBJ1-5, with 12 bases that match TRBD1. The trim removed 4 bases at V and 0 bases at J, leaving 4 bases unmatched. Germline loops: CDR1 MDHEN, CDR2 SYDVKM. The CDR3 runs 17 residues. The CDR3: CASSWDRGPSSNQPQHF. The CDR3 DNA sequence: TGTGCCAGCAGTTGGGACAGGGGGCCATCTAGCAATCAGCCCCAGCATTTT. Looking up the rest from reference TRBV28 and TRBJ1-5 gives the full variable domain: DVKVTQSSRYLVKRTGEKVFLECVQDMDHENMFWYRQDPGLGLRLIYFSYDVKMKEKGDIPEGYSVSREKKERFSLILESASTNQTSMYLCASSWDRGPSSNQPQHFGDGTRLSIL.

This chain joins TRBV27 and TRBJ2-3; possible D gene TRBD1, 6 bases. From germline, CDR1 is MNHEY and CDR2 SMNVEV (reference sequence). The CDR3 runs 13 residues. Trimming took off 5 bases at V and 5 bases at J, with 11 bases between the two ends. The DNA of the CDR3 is TGTGCCAGCAGTACACTACAGGGAGATACGCAGTATTTT. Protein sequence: CASSTLQGDTQYF.

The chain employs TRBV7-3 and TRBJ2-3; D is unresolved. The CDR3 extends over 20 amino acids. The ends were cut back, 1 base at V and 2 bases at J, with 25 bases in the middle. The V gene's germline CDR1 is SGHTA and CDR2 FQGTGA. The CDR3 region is CASSLRPSAYTAPHTDTQYF. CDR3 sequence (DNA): TGTGCCAGCAGCTTAAGGCCTAGTGCCTACACCGCGCCGCACACAGATACGCAGTATTTT. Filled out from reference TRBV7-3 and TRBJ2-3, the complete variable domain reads GAGVSQTPSNKVTEKGKYVELRCDPISGHTALYWYRQSLGQGPEFLIYFQGTGAADDSGLPNDRFFAVRPEGSVSTLKIQRTERGDSAVYLCASSLRPSAYTAPHTDTQYFGPGTRLTVL.

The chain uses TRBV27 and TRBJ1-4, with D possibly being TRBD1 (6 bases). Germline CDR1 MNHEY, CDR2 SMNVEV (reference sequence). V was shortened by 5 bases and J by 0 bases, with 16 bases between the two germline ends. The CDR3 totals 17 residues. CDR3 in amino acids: CASSPTGNEATNEKLFF. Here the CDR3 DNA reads TGTGCCAGCAGTCCGACAGGAAACGAGGCAACTAATGAAAAACTGTTTTTT. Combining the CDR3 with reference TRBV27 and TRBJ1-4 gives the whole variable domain EAQVTQNPRYLITVTGKKLTVTCSQNMNHEYMSWYRQDPGLGLRQIYYSMNVEVTDKGDVPEGYKVSRKEKRNFPLILESPSPNQTSLYFCASSPTGNEATNEKLFFGSGTQLSVL.

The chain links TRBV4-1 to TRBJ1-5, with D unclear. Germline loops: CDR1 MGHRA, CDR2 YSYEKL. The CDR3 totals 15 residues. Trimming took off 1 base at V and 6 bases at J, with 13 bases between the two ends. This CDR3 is CASSQGGSGSQPQHF. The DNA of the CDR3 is TGCGCCAGCAGCCAAGGAGGGTCGGGCTCTCAGCCCCAGCATTTT.

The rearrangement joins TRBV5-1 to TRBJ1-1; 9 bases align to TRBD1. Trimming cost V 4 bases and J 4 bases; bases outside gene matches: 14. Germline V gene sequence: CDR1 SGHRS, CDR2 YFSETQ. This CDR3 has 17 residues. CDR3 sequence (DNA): TGCGCCAGCAGCCGGGGGCCGGGACAGGGTATCGGCACTGAAGCTTTCTTT. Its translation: CASSRGPGQGIGTEAFF.

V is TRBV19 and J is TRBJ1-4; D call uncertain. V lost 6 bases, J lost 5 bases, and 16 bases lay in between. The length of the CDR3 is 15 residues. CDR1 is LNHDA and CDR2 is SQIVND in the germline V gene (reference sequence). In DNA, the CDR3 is TGTGCCAGTAGCGCCCCAACAGACCCGAATGAAAAACTGTTTTTT. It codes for CASSAPTDPNEKLFF.

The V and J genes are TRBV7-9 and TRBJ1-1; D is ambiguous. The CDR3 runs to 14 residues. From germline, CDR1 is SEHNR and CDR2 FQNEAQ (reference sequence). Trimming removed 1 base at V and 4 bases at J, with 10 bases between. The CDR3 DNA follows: TGTGCCAGCAGCTTAGATGGGGAGGGCACTGAAGCTTTCTTT. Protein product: CASSLDGEGTEAFF.